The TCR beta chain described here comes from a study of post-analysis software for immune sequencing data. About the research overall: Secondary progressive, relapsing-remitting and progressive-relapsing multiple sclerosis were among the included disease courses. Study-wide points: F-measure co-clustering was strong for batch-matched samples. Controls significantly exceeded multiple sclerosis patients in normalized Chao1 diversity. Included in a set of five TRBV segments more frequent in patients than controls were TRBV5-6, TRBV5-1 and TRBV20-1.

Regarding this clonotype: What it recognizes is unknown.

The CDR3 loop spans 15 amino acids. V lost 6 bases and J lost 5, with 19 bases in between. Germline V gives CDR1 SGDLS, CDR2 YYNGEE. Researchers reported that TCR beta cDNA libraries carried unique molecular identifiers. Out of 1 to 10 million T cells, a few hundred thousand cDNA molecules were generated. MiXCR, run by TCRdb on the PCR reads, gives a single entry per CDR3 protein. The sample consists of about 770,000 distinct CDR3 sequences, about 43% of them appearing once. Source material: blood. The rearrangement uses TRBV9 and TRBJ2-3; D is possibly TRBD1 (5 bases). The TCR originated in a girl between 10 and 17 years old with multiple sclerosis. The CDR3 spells CASNSGPRAVDTQYF. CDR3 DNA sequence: TGTGCCAGCAATTCCGGGCCCAGGGCAGTAGATACGCAGTATTTT.